The rows below give T cell receptor beta chains drawn from one sample of a study of blood T cells in healthy people across ages. TCRdb reprocessed the 5' RACE reads with MiXCR, giving one entry per CDR3 protein. The table records about 1,500,000 distinct CDR3 sequences, 40% to 50% of them present only once. The sequencing input was blood. The receptor set was obtained from a woman under 30 in good health. The CDR3 runs from the conserved cysteine through the conserved F or W. A D gene is named only where the DNA matches it firmly. Clone size is not always given. Where it is, it says once, few, many or a class for expanded clones.

many,TRBD2,TRBV7-8,TRBJ2-7,CASSSSSGATYEQYF
few,NA,TRBV4-1,TRBJ1-6,CASSPPQYNSPLHF
NA,TRBD2,TRBV4-1,TRBJ2-1,CASNQAGGGSYNEQFF
NA,NA,TRBV27,TRBJ2-7,CASSLSGNTALAYEQYF
NA,TRBD2,TRBV29-1,TRBJ2-3,CGVVVAGDSTDTQYF
many,NA,TRBV6-4,TRBJ2-3,CASSERDSPDTQYF
few,NA,TRBV7-2,TRBJ2-4,CASSFSSGTRFSRLAKNIQYF
NA,TRBD1,TRBV20-1,TRBJ1-1,CSARDPGQGRDTEAFF
NA,TRBD2,TRBV7-9,TRBJ2-3,CASSLPGTSDADTQYF
NA,TRBD2,TRBV7-9,TRBJ2-7,CASSSRGLAGVEQYF
NA,NA,TRBV20-1,TRBJ2-1,CSAGTSNEQFF
NA,NA,TRBV29-1,TRBJ1-6,CSVEPTVKDSPLHF
NA,NA,TRBV3-1,TRBJ2-3,CASSQDVTNPYTQYF
NA,TRBD2,TRBV5-1,TRBJ2-1,CASSLGGGSSSDEQFF
few,NA,TRBV5-1,TRBJ1-1,CASSLVVTGTEAFF
NA,NA,TRBV30,TRBJ2-1,CAVGPRLRNEQFF
many,NA,TRBV2,TRBJ2-3,CASSEDVWANTQYF
NA,NA,TRBV20-1,TRBJ2-3,CSASVANTDTQYF
NA,TRBD2,TRBV10-3,TRBJ2-2,CAVLAGATNTGELFF
NA,NA,TRBV7-9,TRBJ2-3,CASSSERTVTTDTQYF
NA,TRBD1,TRBV6-1,TRBJ1-2,CASSEAPTGSGYTF
NA,TRBD1,TRBV5-6,TRBJ1-1,CASSSGRERGQKNTEAFF
NA,TRBD2,TRBV12-3/TRBV12-4,TRBJ2-5,CASSTGTSGGGTQYF
few,NA,TRBV6-6,TRBJ2-4,CASTSTSGRDIQYF
once,NA,TRBV3-1,TRBJ2-1,CASSQEPVEAGHNEQFF
NA,NA,TRBV29-1,TRBJ2-3,CSVGIRRGVSGDTQYF
few,TRBD1,TRBV10-3,TRBJ1-4,CAISESDRGTNEKLFF
NA,TRBD1,TRBV20-1,TRBJ2-1,CSARPTGYNEQFF
NA,NA,TRBV11-2,TRBJ1-6,CASSLDRVVGSGNSPLHF
NA,TRBD1,TRBV28,TRBJ1-5,CASTGQGYSNQPQHF
NA,NA,TRBV18,TRBJ2-3,CASSPRTATSSTDTQYF
NA,NA,TRBV7-2,TRBJ1-4,CASSLVQGATNEKLFF
NA,TRBD2,TRBV12-3/TRBV12-4,TRBJ2-5,CASSGLAGTSWIQYF
NA,NA,TRBV2,TRBJ2-7,CASRLARHEQYF
NA,NA,TRBV5-1,TRBJ2-1,CASSLRGLRDGYNEQFF
NA,NA,TRBV5-1,TRBJ2-5,CASKGRGSQETQYF
few,NA,TRBV6-5,TRBJ1-3,CASSYGTPGNTIYF
NA,TRBD2,TRBV11-1,TRBJ2-1,CASTIGDRTSANNEQFF
NA,TRBD1,TRBV29-1,TRBJ2-2,CSVRGQGNTGELFF
NA,TRBD1,TRBV12-3/TRBV12-4,TRBJ1-2,CASSLVLGQGTNYGYTF
NA,NA,TRBV6-6,TRBJ1-4,CASRQGDEKLFF
NA,NA,TRBV20-1,TRBJ2-5,CSAPSRAQETQYF
few,TRBD2,TRBV20-1,TRBJ2-3,CSAREAGETDTQYF
NA,NA,TRBV27,TRBJ2-7,CASSTAEGALGEQYF
few,NA,TRBV3-1,TRBJ2-3,CASSPIKLGVDTQYF
NA,TRBD1,TRBV6-5,TRBJ2-5,CASSYSLGTGGGRETQYF
few,TRBD2,TRBV7-2,TRBJ2-5,CASSLGIGRAETQYF
NA,TRBD2,TRBV4-2,TRBJ2-5,CASSPGRASGDTNEQYF